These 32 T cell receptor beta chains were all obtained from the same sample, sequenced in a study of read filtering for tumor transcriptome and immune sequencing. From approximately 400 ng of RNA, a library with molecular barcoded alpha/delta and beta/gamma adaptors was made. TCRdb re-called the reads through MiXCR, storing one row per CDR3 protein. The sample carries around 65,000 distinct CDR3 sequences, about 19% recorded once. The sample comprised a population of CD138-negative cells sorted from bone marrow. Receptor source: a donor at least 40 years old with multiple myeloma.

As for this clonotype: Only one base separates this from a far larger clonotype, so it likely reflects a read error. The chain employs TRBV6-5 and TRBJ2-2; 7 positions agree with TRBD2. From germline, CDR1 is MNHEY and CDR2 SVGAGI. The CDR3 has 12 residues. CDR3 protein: CASMYLGGELSF. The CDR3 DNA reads TGTGCCAGCATGTACCTGGGGGGGGAGCTGTCTTTT.

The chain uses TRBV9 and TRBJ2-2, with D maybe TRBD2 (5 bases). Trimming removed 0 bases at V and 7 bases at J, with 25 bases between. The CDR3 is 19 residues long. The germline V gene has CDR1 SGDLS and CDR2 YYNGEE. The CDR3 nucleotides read TGTGCCAGCAGCGTAGGAAGTGGGAGCGGAAGTGCCAGGAACGGGGAGCTGTTTTTT. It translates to CASSVGSGSGSARNGELFF.

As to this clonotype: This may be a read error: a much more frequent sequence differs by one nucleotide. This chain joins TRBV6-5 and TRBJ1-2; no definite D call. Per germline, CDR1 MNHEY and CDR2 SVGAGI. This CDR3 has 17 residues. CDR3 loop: CASRGTGPAEVLYGYAF. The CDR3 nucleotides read TGTGCCAGCAGAGGTACGGGTCCGGCCGAAGTACTGTATGGCTACGCCTTC.

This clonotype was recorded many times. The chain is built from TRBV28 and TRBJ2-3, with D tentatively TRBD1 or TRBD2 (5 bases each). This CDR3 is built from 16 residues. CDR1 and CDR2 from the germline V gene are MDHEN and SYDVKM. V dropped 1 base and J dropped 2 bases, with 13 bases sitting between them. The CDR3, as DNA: TGTGCCAGCAGTTTATATGAGGGACCCCACACAGATACGCAGTATTTT. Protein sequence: CASSLYEGPHTDTQYF.

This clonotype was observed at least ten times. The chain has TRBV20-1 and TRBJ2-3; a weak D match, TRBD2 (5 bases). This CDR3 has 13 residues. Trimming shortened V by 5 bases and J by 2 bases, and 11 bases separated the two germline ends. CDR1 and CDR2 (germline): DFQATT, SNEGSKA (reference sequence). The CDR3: CSALRVITDTQYF. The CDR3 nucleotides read TGCAGTGCTTTGCGGGTGATCACAGATACGCAGTATTTT.

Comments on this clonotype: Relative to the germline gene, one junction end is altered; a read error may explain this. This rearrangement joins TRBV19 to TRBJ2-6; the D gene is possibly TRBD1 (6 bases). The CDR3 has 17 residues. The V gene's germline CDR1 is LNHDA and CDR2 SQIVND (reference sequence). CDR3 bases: TGTGCCAGTAGTAGCACAGGGACCAGCTCTGGGGCTAACGTCCCGACTTTC. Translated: CASSSTGTSSGANVPTF.

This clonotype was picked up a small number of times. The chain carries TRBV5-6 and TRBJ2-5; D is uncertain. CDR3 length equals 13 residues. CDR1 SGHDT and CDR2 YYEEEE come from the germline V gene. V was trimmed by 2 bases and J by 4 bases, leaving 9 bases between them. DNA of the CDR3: TGTGCCAGCAGCTTTATCCATGGAGAGACCCAGTACTTC. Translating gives CASSFIHGETQYF.

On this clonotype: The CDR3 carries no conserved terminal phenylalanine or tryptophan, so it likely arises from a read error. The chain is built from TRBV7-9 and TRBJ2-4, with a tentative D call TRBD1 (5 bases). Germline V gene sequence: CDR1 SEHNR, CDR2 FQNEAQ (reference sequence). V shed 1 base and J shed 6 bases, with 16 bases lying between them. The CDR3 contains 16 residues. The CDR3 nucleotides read TGTGCCAGCAGCTTAGACGCAGGGTTTGTCATAAACATTCAGTACCTC. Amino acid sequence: CASSLDAGFVINIQYL.

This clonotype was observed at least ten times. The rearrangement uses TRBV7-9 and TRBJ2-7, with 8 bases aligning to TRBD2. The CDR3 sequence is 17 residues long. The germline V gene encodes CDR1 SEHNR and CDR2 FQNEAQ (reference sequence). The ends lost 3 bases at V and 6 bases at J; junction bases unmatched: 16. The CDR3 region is CASSFPDSGTSLLEQYF. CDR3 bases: TGTGCCAGCAGCTTCCCCGACTCCGGGACTAGTCTCCTCGAGCAGTACTTC. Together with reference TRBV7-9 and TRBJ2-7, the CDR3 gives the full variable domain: DTGVSQNPRHKITKRGQNVTFRCDPISEHNRLYWYRQTLGQGPEFLTYFQNEAQLEKSRLLSDRFSAERPKGSFSTLEIQRTEQGDSAMYLCASSFPDSGTSLLEQYFGPGTRLTVT.

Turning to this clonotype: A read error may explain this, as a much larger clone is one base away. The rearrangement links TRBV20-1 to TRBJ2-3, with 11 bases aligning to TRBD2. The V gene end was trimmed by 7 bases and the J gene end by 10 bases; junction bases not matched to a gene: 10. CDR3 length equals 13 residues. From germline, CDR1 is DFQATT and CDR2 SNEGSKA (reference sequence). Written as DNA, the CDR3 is TGCAGTGGGACTAGCGGGTCCCCGGATGCGCAGTATTTT. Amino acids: CSGTSGSPDAQYF.

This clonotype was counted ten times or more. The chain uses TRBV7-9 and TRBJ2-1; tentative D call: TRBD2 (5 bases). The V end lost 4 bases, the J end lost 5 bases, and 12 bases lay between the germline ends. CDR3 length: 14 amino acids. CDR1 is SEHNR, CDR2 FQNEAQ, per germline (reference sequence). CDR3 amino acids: CASSSSGNHNEQFF. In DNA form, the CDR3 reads TGTGCCAGCAGCTCCTCCGGGAATCACAATGAGCAGTTCTTC.

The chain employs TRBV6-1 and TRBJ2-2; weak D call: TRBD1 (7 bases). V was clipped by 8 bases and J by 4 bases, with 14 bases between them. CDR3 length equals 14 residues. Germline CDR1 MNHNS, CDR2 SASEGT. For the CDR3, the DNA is TGTGCCAGCGGCCCAGGGGGAGGCACCGGGGAGCTGTTTTTT. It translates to CASGPGGGTGELFF.

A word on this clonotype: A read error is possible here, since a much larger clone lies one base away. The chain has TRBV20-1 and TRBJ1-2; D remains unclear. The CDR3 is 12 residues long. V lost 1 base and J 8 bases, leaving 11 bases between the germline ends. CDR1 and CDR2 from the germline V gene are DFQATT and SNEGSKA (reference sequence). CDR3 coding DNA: TGCAGTGCTAGAGGCGACTATCTCGGCTACACCTTC. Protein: CSARGDYLGYTF.

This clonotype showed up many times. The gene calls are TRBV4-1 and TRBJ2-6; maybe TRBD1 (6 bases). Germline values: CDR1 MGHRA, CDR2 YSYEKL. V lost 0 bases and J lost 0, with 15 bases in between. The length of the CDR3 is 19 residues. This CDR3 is CASSQDEDRLSSGANVLTF. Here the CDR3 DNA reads TGCGCCAGCAGCCAAGATGAAGACAGGCTTAGCTCTGGGGCCAACGTCCTGACTTTC.

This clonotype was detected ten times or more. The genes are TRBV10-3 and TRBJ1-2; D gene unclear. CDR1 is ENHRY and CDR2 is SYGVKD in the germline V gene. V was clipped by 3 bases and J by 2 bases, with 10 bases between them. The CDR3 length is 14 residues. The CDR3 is CAISDPTQNYGYTF. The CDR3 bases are TGTGCCATCAGTGACCCTACTCAAAACTATGGCTACACCTTC.

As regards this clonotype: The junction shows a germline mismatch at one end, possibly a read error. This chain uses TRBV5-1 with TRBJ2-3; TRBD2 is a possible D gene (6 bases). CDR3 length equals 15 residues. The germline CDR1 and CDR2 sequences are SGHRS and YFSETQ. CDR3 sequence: CASSSTCGATNTQYF. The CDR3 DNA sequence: TGCGCCAGCAGCTCAACTTGCGGGGCCACAAATACGCAGTATTTT.

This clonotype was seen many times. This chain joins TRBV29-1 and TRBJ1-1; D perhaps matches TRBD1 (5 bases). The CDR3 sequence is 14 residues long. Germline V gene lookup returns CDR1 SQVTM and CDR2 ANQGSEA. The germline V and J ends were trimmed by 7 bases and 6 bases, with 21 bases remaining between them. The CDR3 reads CSARSDGTLPEAFF. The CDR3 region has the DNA TGCAGCGCCAGATCGGACGGGACCCTGCCTGAAGCTTTCTTT.

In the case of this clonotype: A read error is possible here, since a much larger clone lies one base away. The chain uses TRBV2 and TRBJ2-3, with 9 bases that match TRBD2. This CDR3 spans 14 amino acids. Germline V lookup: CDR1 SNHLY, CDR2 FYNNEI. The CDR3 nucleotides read TGTGTCGGCAAGACTAGCGGAAGCACAGATACGCAGTATTTT. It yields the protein CVGKTSGSTDTQYF.

The CDR3 bases are TGCAGTGCAGGGGGGAGCGCCGCAGATACGCAGTATTTT. Amino acid sequence: CSAGGSAADTQYF. This chain uses TRBV20-1 with TRBJ2-3; D may match TRBD1 or TRBD2 (6 bases each). Deletions cut 6 bases from V and 4 bases from J, with 14 bases between. This CDR3 contains 13 residues. Germline assignment: CDR1 DFQATT and CDR2 SNEGSKA (reference sequence).

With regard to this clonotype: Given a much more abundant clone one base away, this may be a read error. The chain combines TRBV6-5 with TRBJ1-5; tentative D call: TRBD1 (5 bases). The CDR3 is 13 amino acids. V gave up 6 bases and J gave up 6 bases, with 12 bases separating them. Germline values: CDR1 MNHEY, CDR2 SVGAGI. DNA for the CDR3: TGTGCCAGCAGCCCCACGGGGGGTCAGCCCCAGCATTTT. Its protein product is CASSPTGGQPQHF.

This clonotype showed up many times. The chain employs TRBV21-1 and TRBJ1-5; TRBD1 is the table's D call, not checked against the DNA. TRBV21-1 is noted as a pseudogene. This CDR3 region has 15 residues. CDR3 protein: CASTWGQGVNQPQHF. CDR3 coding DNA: TGTGCCAGCACTTGGGGACAGGGAGTCAATCAGCCCCAGCATTTT.

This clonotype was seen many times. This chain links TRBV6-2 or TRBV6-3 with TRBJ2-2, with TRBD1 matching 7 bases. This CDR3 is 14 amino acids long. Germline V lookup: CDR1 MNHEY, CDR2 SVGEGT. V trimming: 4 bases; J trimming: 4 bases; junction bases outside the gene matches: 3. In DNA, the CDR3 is TGTGCCAGCAGTTCCCACAGGGGCACCGGGGAGCTGTTTTTT. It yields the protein CASSSHRGTGELFF.

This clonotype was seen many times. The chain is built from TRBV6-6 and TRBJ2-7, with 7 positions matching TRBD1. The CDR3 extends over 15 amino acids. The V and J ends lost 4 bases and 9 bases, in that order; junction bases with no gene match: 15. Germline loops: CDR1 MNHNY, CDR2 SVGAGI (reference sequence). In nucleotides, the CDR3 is TGTGCCAGCAGTTTCACAGGGGCCCCCATCCTAGGGCAGTACTTC. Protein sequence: CASSFTGAPILGQYF.

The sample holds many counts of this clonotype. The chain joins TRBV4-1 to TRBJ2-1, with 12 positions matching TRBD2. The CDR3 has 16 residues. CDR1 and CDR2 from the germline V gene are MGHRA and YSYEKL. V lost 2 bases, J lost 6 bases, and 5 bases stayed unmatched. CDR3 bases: TGCGCCAGCAGCCAACAACTAGCGGGAGGCGGCAATGAGCAGTTCTTC. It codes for CASSQQLAGGGNEQFF.

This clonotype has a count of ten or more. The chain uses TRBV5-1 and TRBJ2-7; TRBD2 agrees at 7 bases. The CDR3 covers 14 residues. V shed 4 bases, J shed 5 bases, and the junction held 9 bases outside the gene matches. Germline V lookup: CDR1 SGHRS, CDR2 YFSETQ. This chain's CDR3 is CASSLRMGGNEQYF. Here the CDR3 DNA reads TGCGCCAGCAGCCTCCGAATGGGGGGGAACGAGCAGTACTTC.

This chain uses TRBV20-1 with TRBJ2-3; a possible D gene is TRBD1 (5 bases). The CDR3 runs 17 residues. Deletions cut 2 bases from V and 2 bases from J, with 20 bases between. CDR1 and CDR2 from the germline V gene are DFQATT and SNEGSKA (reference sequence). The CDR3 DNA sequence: TGCAGTGCTAGAACGGCCACGATAAGGGGAAACACAGATACGCAGTATTTT. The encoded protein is CSARTATIRGNTDTQYF.

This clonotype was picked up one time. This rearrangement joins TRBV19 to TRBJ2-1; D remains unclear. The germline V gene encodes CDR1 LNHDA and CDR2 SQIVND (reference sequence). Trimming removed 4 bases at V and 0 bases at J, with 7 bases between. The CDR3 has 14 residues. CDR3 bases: TGTGCCAGTAGTAGTCTCTACTCCTACAATGAGCAGTTCTTC. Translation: CASSSLYSYNEQFF.

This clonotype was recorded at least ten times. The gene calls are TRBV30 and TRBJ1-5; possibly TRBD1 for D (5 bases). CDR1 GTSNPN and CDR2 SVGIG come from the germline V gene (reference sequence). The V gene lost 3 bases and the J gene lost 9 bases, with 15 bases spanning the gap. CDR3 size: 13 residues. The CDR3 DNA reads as TGTGCCTGGAGCGGGGACCTCGGGGGGCCCCAGCATTTT. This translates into CAWSGDLGGPQHF. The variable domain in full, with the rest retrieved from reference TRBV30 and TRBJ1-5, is SQTIHQWPATLVQPVGSPLSLECTVEGTSNPNLYWYRQAAGRGLQLLFYSVGIGQISSEVPQNLSASRPQDRQFILSSKKLLLSDSGFYLCAWSGDLGGPQHFGDGTRLSIL.

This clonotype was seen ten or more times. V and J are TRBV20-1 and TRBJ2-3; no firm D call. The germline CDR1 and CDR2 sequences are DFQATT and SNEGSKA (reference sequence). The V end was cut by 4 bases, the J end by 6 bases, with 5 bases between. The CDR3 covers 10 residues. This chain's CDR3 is CSAIWDTQYF. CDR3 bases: TGCAGTGCTATATGGGATACGCAGTATTTT.

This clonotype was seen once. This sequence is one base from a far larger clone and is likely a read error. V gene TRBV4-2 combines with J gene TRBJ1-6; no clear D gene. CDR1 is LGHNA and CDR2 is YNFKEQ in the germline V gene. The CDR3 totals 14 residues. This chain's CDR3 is CASSQEEQDPEASF. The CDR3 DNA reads TGTGCCAGCAGCCAAGAGGAGCAAGACCCTGAAGCTTCCTTT.

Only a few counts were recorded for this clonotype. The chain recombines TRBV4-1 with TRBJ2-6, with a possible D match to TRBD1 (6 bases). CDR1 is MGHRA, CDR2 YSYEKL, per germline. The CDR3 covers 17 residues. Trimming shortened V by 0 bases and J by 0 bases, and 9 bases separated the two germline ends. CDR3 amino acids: CASSQETGSSGANVLTF. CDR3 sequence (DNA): TGCGCCAGCAGCCAAGAGACAGGATCCTCTGGGGCCAACGTCCTGACTTTC.

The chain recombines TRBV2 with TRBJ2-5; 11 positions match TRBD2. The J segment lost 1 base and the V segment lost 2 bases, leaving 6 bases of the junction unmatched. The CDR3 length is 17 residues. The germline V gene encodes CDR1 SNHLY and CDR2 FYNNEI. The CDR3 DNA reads TGTGCCAGCAGTGAAACGAGACTAGCGGGAAGCCAAGAGACCCAGTACTTC. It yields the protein CASSETRLAGSQETQYF.